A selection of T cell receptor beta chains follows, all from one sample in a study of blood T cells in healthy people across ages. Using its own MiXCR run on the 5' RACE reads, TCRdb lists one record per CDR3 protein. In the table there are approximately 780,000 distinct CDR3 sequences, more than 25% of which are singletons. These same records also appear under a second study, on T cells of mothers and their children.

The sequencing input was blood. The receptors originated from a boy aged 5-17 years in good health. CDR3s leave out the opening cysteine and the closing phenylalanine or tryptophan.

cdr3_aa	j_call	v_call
ASSPHNYEQY	-	TRBV7-9
ASSPDLGGDTQY	TRBJ2-3	TRBV18
ASSLGAEANYGYT	TRBJ1-2	TRBV7-9
ASSSYAGNSYEQY	-	TRBV5-5
SVEGLAGVSSYNEQF	TRBJ2-1	TRBV29-1
SVEEASVGTEQY	-	TRBV29-1
ASSPGTGAGHGYT	TRBJ1-2	TRBV13
ASSAGLAGRATQY	TRBJ2-3	TRBV7-2
AWSGVGAVDEQY	TRBJ2-7	TRBV30
ASRPSGGRDEQF	TRBJ2-1	TRBV5-1